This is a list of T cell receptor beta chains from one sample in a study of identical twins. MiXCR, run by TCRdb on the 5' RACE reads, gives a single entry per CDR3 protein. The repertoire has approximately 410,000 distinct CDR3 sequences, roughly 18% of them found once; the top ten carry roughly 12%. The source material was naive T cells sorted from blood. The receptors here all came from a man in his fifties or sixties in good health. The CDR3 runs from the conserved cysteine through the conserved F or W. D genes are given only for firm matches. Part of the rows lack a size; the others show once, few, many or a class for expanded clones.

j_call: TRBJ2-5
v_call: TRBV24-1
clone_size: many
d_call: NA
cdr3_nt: TGTGCCACCAGTGACCAGGGCCACTCGGAGACCCAGTACTTC
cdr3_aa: CATSDQGHSETQYF

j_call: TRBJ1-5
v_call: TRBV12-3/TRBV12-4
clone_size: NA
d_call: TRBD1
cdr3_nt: TGTGCCAGCAGTTTCCCCGGGACAGGCAATCAGCCCCAGCATTTT
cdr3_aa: CASSFPGTGNQPQHF

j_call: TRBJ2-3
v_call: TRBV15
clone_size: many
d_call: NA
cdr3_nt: TGTGCCACCAGCAGCCTCTCACGGAGAGATACGCAGTATTTT
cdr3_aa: CATSSLSRRDTQYF

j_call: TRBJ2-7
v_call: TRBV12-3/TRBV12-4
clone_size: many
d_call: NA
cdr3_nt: TGTGCCAGTACCATAGGGGCGTATAGCTCCTACGAGCAGTACTTC
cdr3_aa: CASTIGAYSSYEQYF

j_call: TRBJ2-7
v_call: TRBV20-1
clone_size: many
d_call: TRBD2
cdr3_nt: TGCAGTGCTATGGCTGTGACTAGCGGCCCCTACGAGCAGTACTTC
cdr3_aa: CSAMAVTSGPYEQYF

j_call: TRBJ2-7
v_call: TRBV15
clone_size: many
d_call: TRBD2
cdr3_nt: TGTGCCACCAGCAGAGGCCTAGCGGGAGTCTCCTCCTACGAGCAGTACTTC
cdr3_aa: CATSRGLAGVSSYEQYF

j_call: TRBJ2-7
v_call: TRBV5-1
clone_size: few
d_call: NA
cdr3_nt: TGCGCCAGCAGCTTGGCCGGCGGGCGGGTCCACACCTACGAGCAGTACTTC
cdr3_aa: CASSLAGGRVHTYEQYF

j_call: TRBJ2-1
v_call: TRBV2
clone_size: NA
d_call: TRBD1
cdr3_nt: TGTGCCAGCGGAGGAGGGGGACAGGGGGCGCGTATCTCCTACAATGAGCAGTTCTTC
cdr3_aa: CASGGGGQGARISYNEQFF

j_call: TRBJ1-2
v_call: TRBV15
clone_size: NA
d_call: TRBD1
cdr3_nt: TGTGCCACCAGCAGAGAAGGGGGCGGGGGCGGCTACACCTTC
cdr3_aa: CATSREGGGGGYTF

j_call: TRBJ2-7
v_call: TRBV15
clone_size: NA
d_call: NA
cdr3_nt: TGTGCCACCAGAAATAGTGTTGCGGGGTTTACCTACGAGCAGTACTTC
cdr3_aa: CATRNSVAGFTYEQYF

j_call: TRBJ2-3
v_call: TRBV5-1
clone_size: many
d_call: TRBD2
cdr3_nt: TGCGCCAGCAGCAGAACCGGGACTAGCGGGGGGTCGCAGTATTTT
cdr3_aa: CASSRTGTSGGSQYF

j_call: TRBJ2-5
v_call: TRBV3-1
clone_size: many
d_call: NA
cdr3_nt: TGTGCCAGCAGCCATCTCTACTCCGGCCCACGAGAGACCCAGTACTTC
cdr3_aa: CASSHLYSGPRETQYF

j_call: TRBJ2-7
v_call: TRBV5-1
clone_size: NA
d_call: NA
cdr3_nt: TGCGCCAGCAGCTTGTCTTGGTCCTCCAGCTCCTACGAGCAGTACTTC
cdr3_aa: CASSLSWSSSSYEQYF

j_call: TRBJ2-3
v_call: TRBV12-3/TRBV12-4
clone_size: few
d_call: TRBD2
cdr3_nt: TGTGCCAGCAGTTTAGGGTGGACTAGCGGGAGTACAGATACGCAGTATTTT
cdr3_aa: CASSLGWTSGSTDTQYF

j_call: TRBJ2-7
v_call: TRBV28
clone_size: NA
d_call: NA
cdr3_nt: TGTGCCAGCAGTTTCGATACTTGGCCCGGGTCTCATTACGAGCAGTACTTC
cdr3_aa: CASSFDTWPGSHYEQYF

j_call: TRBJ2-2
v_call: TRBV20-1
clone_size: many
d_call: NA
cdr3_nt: TGCAGTGCCCCCGGAGGGATCGACACCGGGGAGCTGTTTTTT
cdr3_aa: CSAPGGIDTGELFF

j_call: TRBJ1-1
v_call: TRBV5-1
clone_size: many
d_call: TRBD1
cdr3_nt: TGCGCCAGCAGCTCCACAGGGGGGGATGCTTTCTTT
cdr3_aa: CASSSTGGDAFF

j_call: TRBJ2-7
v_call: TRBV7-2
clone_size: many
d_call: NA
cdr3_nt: TGTGCCAGCAGCTTATCGTGGCAGGGGTGGATCGGGAACGAGCAGTACTTC
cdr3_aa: CASSLSWQGWIGNEQYF

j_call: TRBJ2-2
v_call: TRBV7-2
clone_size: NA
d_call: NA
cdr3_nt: TGTGCCAGCAGCTTAGCGGGTACCGGAACCGGGGAGCTGTTTTTT
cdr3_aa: CASSLAGTGTGELFF

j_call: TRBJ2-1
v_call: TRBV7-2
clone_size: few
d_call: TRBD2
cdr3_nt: TGTGCCAGCAGCCTTGGACTAGCGGGAGAACTTGAGCAGTTCTTC
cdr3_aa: CASSLGLAGELEQFF

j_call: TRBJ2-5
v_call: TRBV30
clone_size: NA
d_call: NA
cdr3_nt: TGTGCCTGGAGTGTCGGGCTCATACAAGAGACCCAGTACTTC
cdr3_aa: CAWSVGLIQETQYF

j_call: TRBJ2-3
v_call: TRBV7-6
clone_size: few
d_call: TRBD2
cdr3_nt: TGTGCCAGCAGCTTAGGGTGGGGGGGAACTCGCACAGATACGCAGTATTTT
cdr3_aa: CASSLGWGGTRTDTQYF

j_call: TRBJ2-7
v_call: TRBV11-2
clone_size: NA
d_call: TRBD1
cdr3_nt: TGTGCCAGCAGCGCGGACAGGGGACTTTACGAGCAGTACTTC
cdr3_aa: CASSADRGLYEQYF

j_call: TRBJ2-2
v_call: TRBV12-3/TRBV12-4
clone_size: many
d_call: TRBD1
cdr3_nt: TGTGCCAGCAGTGGGCAGGGGGACACCGGGGAGCTGTTTTTT
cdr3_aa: CASSGQGDTGELFF

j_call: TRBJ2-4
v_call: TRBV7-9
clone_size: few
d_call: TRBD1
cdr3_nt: TGTGCCAGCAGCTTGAGGGACAGGTCGGCCAAAAACATTCAGTACTTC
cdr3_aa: CASSLRDRSAKNIQYF

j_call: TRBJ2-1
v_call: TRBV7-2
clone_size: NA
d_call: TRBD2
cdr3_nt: TGTGCCAGCAGGCTAACTAGCGGATCTTTCAATGAGCAGTTCTTC
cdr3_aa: CASRLTSGSFNEQFF

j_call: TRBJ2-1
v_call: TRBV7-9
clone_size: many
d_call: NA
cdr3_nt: TGTGCCAGCAGCTTAAAGTTCGATGAGCAGTTCTTC
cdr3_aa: CASSLKFDEQFF

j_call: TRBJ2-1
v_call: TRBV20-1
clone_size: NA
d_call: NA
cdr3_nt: TGCAGTGCTAGAACGGCGCGGGGCGCCTACAATGAGCAGTTCTTC
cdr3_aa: CSARTARGAYNEQFF

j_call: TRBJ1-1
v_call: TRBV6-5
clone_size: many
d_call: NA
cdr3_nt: TGTGCCAGCAGTTACTCCGGGGGAACTGAAGCTTTCTTT
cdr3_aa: CASSYSGGTEAFF

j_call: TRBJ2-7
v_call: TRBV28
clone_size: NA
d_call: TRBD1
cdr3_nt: TGTGCCAGCAGTCCTTTGACCGGGACAGGGGAAAGGTACGAGCAGTACTTC
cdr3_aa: CASSPLTGTGERYEQYF